One sample yielded the 27 T cell receptor beta chains listed below, sequenced in a study of blood T cell repertoires in COVID-19. Libraries were prepared by immunoSEQ multiplex PCR; TCRdb keeps only in-frame clonotypes and omits some of them. Counted here are 250,000 to 300,000 clones, around nine tenths occurring once; the ten biggest clones make up 2.5% to 3.5%. The sample taken for sequencing was PBMCs or T cells enriched from blood (not recorded which). These receptors all stem from a woman aged 45-60 years who had been exposed to COVID-19.

The rearrangement links TRBV28 to TRBJ1-1, with a possible D match to TRBD1 (6 bases). The V end was cut by 8 bases, the J end by 7 bases, with 14 bases between. CDR1 is MDHEN and CDR2 is SYDVKM in the germline V gene. This CDR3 is 12 amino acids long. The CDR3 sequence is CASCPRGIEAFF. The CDR3 nucleotides are TGTGCCAGCTGCCCGAGGGGGATTGAAGCTTTCTTT. Together with reference TRBV28 and TRBJ1-1, the CDR3 gives the full variable domain: DVKVTQSSRYLVKRTGEKVFLECVQDMDHENMFWYRQDPGLGLRLIYFSYDVKMKEKGDIPEGYSVSREKKERFSLILESASTNQTSMYLCASCPRGIEAFFGQGTRLTVV.

The chain combines TRBV5-4 with TRBJ2-1; 7 nucleotides match TRBD2. V was pared by 3 bases and J by 12 bases, with 9 bases of the junction left unmatched. The CDR3 runs 13 residues. Germline values: CDR1 SGHNT, CDR2 YYREEE (reference sequence). The CDR3 DNA sequence: TGTGCCAGCAGCTCGGGCGGAGAGCGGGGGCAGTTCTTC. Translation gives CASSSGGERGQFF.

This rearrangement joins TRBV7-2 to TRBJ1-6; a weak D match, TRBD1 (5 bases). Germline assignment: CDR1 SGHTA and CDR2 FQGNSA. V was shortened by 1 base and J by 4 bases, with 14 bases between the two germline ends. The CDR3 covers 17 residues. CDR3 sequence (DNA): TGTGCCAGCAGCTTAGTTGGCCCCGGGGGTTATAATTCACCCCTCCACTTT. It yields the protein CASSLVGPGGYNSPLHF.

The J gene is TRBJ2-3, the V gene TRBV19, with TRBD2 identical over 13 bases. CDR3 length equals 18 residues. CDR1 and CDR2 (germline): LNHDA, SQIVND (reference sequence). V gave up 6 bases and J gave up 2 bases; unmatched junction bases: 11. DNA of the CDR3: TGTGCCAGTAGCCCACGACTAGCGGGGGGACTTTTCACAGATACGCAGTATTTT. Its translation is CASSPRLAGGLFTDTQYF.

The chain is built from TRBV2 and TRBJ2-1, with 8 nucleotides matching TRBD1. Losses at the gene ends were 7 bases for V and 9 bases for J; bases not matched to a gene: 8. There are 13 residues in the CDR3. In germline, CDR1 is SNHLY, CDR2 FYNNEI. This chain's CDR3 is CASNGQGAGEQFF. Here the CDR3 DNA reads TGTGCCAGCAACGGGCAGGGGGCCGGTGAGCAGTTCTTC.

CDR3 region: CASSSTLKQPQHF. The CDR3 DNA follows: TGTGCCAGTAGTTCTACGTTGAAGCAGCCCCAGCATTTT. The chain joins TRBV19 to TRBJ1-5; D gene uncertain. V lost 5 bases and J 7 bases, leaving 12 bases between the germline ends. This CDR3 region has 13 residues. Germline CDR1 LNHDA, CDR2 SQIVND (reference sequence).

The rearrangement joins TRBV7-9 to TRBJ2-7, with TRBD2 identical over 10 bases. From germline, CDR1 is SEHNR and CDR2 FQNEAQ (reference sequence). This CDR3 has 15 amino acids. The J segment lost 7 bases and the V segment lost 2 bases, leaving 8 bases of the junction unmatched. The CDR3 is CASSLLAGGTTEQYF. The CDR3 bases are TGTGCCAGCAGCTTATTAGCGGGGGGAACCACGGAGCAGTACTTC.

The chain employs TRBV12-3 or TRBV12-4 and TRBJ1-6; D remains unclear. There are 13 residues in the CDR3. The germline V and J ends were trimmed by 7 bases and 7 bases, with 11 bases remaining between them. CDR3 amino acids: CASTWAGNSPLHF. Here the CDR3 DNA reads TGTGCCAGCACCTGGGCGGGGAATTCACCCCTCCACTTT.

The chain combines TRBV5-1 with TRBJ2-5; 8 nucleotides align to TRBD2. J lost 5 bases, V lost 4 bases, and 7 bases had no gene match. The CDR3 is 14 amino acids. In germline, CDR1 is SGHRS, CDR2 YFSETQ. CDR3 bases: TGCGCCAGCAGCCCGGCGGGGGGCCCCGAGACCCAGTACTTC. Its translation: CASSPAGGPETQYF.

This clone was seen once. The chain combines TRBV2 with TRBJ2-3; 10 nucleotides agree with TRBD2. Germline assignment: CDR1 SNHLY and CDR2 FYNNEI. The ends lost 8 bases at V and 3 bases at J; junction bases unmatched: 8. This CDR3 region has 15 residues. CDR3 coding DNA: TGTGCCAGCGGTAGCGGGGGGCTACCGACAGATACGCAGTATTTT. Its translation: CASGSGGLPTDTQYF.

This clone was picked up a small number of times. V and J are TRBV7-9 and TRBJ1-3; 7 positions match TRBD1. Germline V lookup: CDR1 SEHNR, CDR2 FQNEAQ (reference sequence). V was pared by 1 base and J by 8 bases, with 5 bases of the junction left unmatched. CDR3 length equals 14 residues. The CDR3 DNA reads as TGTGCCAGCAGCTTAGGAGGGGGCCCGGACACCATATATTTT. It is translated as CASSLGGGPDTIYF.

The V gene is TRBV3-1 (or the pseudogene TRBV3-2), the J gene TRBJ2-1; TRBD2 matches 12 bases. The J segment lost 8 bases and the V segment lost 0 bases, leaving 17 bases of the junction unmatched. The CDR3 spans 20 residues. Looked up from germline, CDR1 is LGHDT and CDR2 is YNNKEL (reference sequence). In nucleotides, the CDR3 is TGTGCCAGCAGCCAAGAGATGGGGACTAGCGGGTTCTACATCGGGGATGAGCAGTTCTTC. Residues: CASSQEMGTSGFYIGDEQFF.

V usage is TRBV5-1 and J usage is TRBJ1-6, with TRBD1 matching over 7 bases. With V trimmed by 4 bases and J by 6 bases, 10 bases remained unmatched. CDR1 and CDR2 (germline): SGHRS, YFSETQ. The CDR3 contains 16 residues. The CDR3 sequence is CASSTNTGVGNSPLHF. The CDR3 bases are TGCGCCAGCAGCACGAATACAGGGGTCGGTAATTCACCCCTCCACTTT.

The chain couples TRBV5-5 to TRBJ2-7; 12 bases match TRBD2. The CDR3 sequence is 16 residues long. The germline gives CDR1 SGHKS, CDR2 YYEKEE (reference sequence). V was pared by 4 bases and J by 0 bases, with 5 bases of the junction left unmatched. This CDR3 reads CASSPRTSGDSYEQYF. The CDR3 region has the DNA TGTGCCAGCAGCCCAAGGACTAGCGGGGACTCCTACGAGCAGTACTTC.

The chain links TRBV28 to TRBJ1-1; 9 bases match TRBD1. V shed 5 bases and J 5 bases; nucleotides not matched to a gene: 6. The CDR3 totals 14 residues. Germline CDR1 MDHEN, CDR2 SYDVKM. CDR3 amino acids: CASSRDRASTEAFF. The CDR3 DNA is TGTGCCAGCAGTAGGGACAGGGCGTCGACTGAAGCTTTCTTT.

The V and J genes are TRBV5-4 and TRBJ1-4; D is uncertain. V was pared by 4 bases and J by 4 bases, with 11 bases between. CDR3 length: 14 amino acids. Germline assignment: CDR1 SGHNT and CDR2 YYREEE (reference sequence). The CDR3 nucleotides are TGTGCCAGCAGCCAGGACTGGTTTAATGAAAAACTGTTTTTT. Its protein is CASSQDWFNEKLFF.

The genes are TRBV10-3 and TRBJ2-1, with D possibly being TRBD2 (5 bases). From germline, CDR1 is ENHRY and CDR2 SYGVKD. The CDR3 runs to 12 residues. V was clipped by 3 bases and J by 13 bases, with 13 bases between them. The CDR3 bases are TGTGCCATCAGTGACCGGGGTGAGGCTCAGTTCTTC. Residues: CAISDRGEAQFF.

The gene calls are TRBV19 and TRBJ1-6, with a tentative D call TRBD1 (6 bases). CDR1 LNHDA and CDR2 SQIVND come from the germline V gene (reference sequence). The CDR3 covers 14 residues. The V and J ends lost 7 bases and 4 bases respectively, with 11 bases between them. CDR3 sequence: CASTNGQYNSPLHF. The CDR3 coding sequence is TGTGCCAGTACGAATGGACAGTATAATTCACCCCTCCACTTT. The full variable domain, with the rest looked up from reference TRBV19 and TRBJ1-6, is DGGITQSPKYLFRKEGQNVTLSCEQNLNHDAMYWYRQDPGQGLRLIYYSQIVNDFQKGDIAEGYSVSREKKESFPLTVTSAQKNPTAFYLCASTNGQYNSPLHFGNGTRLTVT.

The chain links TRBV21-1 to TRBJ1-2; TRBD1 is the table's D call, not checked against the DNA. TRBV21-1 is flagged as a pseudogene. The CDR3 loop spans 17 amino acids. CDR3 sequence reads: CASSKEKQGQPLYGYTF. CDR3 coding DNA: TGTGCCAGCAGCAAAGAAAAACAGGGCCAACCTCTCTATGGCTACACCTTC.

This clone came up once. V and J are TRBV18 and TRBJ2-2, with TRBD2 matching 13 bases. The CDR3 covers 18 residues. Germline V gene data show CDR1 as KGHSH and CDR2 as LQKENI. V lost 5 bases and J lost 0; bases outside the gene matches: 6. The CDR3 is CASSYGLAGAANTGELFF. The CDR3 bases are TGTGCCAGCTCATACGGACTAGCGGGGGCCGCGAACACCGGGGAGCTGTTTTTT.

The genes are TRBV5-4 and TRBJ2-3; tentative D call: TRBD2 (5 bases). The germline CDR1 and CDR2 sequences are SGHNT and YYREEE (reference sequence). The CDR3 is made up of 15 amino acids. The germline V and J ends were trimmed by 3 bases and 1 base, with 12 bases remaining between them. The CDR3 sequence: CASSSDFGRTDTQYF. DNA for the CDR3: TGTGCCAGCAGCTCGGACTTCGGTCGCACAGATACGCAGTATTTT.

The rearrangement links TRBV5-8 to TRBJ2-3; D is perhaps TRBD2 (6 bases). The germline CDR1 and CDR2 sequences are SGHTS and YDEGEE. V shed 5 bases and J shed 0 bases, with 10 bases lying between them. The CDR3 consists of 14 residues. The CDR3 region is CASSLEGSTDTQYF. CDR3 bases: TGTGCCAGCAGTCTGGAGGGAAGCACAGATACGCAGTATTTT.

On this clone: Additional DNA sequences in this sample encode the identical CDR3. The chain couples TRBV18 to TRBJ1-1, with 8 bases lining up with TRBD1. The CDR3 is 14 amino acids. The germline gives CDR1 KGHSH, CDR2 LQKENI. Trimming at V came to 2 bases and at J to 2 bases, leaving 1 base not matched to a gene. The CDR3 spells CASSPGTGNTEAFF. The DNA of the CDR3 is TGTGCCAGCTCACCAGGGACAGGTAACACTGAAGCTTTCTTT. Looking up the rest from reference TRBV18 and TRBJ1-1 gives the full variable domain: NAGVMQNPRHLVRRRGQEARLRCSPMKGHSHVYWYRQLPEEGLKFMVYLQKENIIDESGMPKERFSAEFPKEGPSILRIQQVVRGDSAAYFCASSPGTGNTEAFFGQGTRLTVV.

The chain has TRBV29-1 and TRBJ1-5, with a possible D match to TRBD1 (5 bases). Germline loops: CDR1 SQVTM, CDR2 ANQGSEA. The CDR3 is 14 amino acids. Trimming shortened V by 6 bases and J by 5 bases, and 17 bases separated the two germline ends. CDR3 region: CSVRGETFDQPQHF. The CDR3 bases are TGCAGCGTCCGGGGGGAGACGTTCGATCAGCCCCAGCATTTT.

About this clone: A junction boundary mismatches the germline segment, possibly from a read error. The rearrangement links TRBV12-3 or TRBV12-4 to TRBJ2-4; D is perhaps TRBD1 (6 bases). This CDR3 is built from 11 residues. The CDR3 loop reads CASSSGTRKFF. The DNA of the CDR3 is TGTGCCAGCAGTTCTGGGACAAGGAAATTTTTC.

The V gene is TRBV4-2, the J gene TRBJ1-1, with D perhaps TRBD1 (6 bases). Germline V gene sequence: CDR1 LGHNA, CDR2 YNFKEQ. V dropped 4 bases and J dropped 1 base, with 16 bases sitting between them. This CDR3 spans 16 amino acids. As DNA, the CDR3 is TGTGCCAGCAGCCCGGAACCATGGACAGAGAACACTGAAGCTTTCTTT. Translated: CASSPEPWTENTEAFF.

This clone has only a few counts. The chain carries TRBV19 and TRBJ1-5; 10 bases fit TRBD1. Germline V lookup: CDR1 LNHDA, CDR2 SQIVND (reference sequence). The J segment lost 2 bases and the V segment lost 7 bases, leaving 11 bases of the junction unmatched. This CDR3 has 17 amino acids. CDR3 DNA: TGTGCCAGTACTCCCGATGACAGGGGGCAAGGCAATCAGCCCCAGCATTTT. Protein sequence: CASTPDDRGQGNQPQHF.